This T cell receptor (beta chain) was obtained from a study of lung T cells in sarcoidosis with Löfgren's syndrome. With respect to this clonotype: Antigen specificity is unknown. A clone one base away is much larger, so this may be a read error.

Study-wide results and limits: TRBV2 was the preferred pairing partner of TRAV12-1, with similar CDR3s. Shared TRAV12-1 and TRBV2 CDR3 motifs across Löfgren's syndrome patients reportedly suggested public CD4+ TCRs. Sarcoidosis antigen recognition was only suggested, antigen unidentified. Löfgren's syndrome patients reportedly showed greatest TRAV12-1 and TRBV2 expansion versus controls.

The V end was cut by 5 bases, the J end by 0 bases, with 11 bases between. Looked up from germline, CDR1 is SGHRS and CDR2 is YFSETQ. The CDR3 contains 14 residues. From the reads, TCRdb called clonotypes with MiXCR, one entry per CDR3 protein. The repertoire holds tens of thousands of distinct CDR3 sequences, with around 20% as singletons. The sample consisted of CD4+ T cells from PBMCs. V is TRBV5-1 and J is TRBJ1-1; D is ambiguous. The sequence derives from a human donor with sarcoidosis (Löfgren's syndrome or another form), or a control subject (not recorded which). The CDR3: CASSFEDMNTEAFF. CDR3 nucleotide sequence: TGCGCCAGCAGTTTCGAAGACATGAACACTGAAGCTTTCTTT.